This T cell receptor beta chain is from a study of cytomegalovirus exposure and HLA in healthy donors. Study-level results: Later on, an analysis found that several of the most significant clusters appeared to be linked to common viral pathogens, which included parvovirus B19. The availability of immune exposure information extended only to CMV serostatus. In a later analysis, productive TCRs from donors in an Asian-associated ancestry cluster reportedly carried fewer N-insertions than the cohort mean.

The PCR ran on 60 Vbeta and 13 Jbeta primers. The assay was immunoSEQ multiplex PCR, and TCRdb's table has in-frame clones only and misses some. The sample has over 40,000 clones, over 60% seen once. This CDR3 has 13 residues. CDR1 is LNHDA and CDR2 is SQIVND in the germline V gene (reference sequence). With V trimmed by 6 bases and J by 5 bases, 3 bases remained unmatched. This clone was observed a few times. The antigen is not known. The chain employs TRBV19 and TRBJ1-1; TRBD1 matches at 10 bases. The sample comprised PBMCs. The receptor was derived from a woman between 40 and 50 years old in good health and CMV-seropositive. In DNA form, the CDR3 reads TGTGCCAGTAGGGGACAGGGGTTTACTGAAGCTTTCTTT. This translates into CASRGQGFTEAFF. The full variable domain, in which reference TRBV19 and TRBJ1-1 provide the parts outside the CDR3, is DGGITQSPKYLFRKEGQNVTLSCEQNLNHDAMYWYRQDPGQGLRLIYYSQIVNDFQKGDIAEGYSVSREKKESFPLTVTSAQKNPTAFYLCASRGQGFTEAFFGQGTRLTVV.